This T cell receptor beta chain emerged from a study of blood T cell repertoires in COVID-19. Donors were grouped by their self-reported clinical history. Original analysis: Amplification with reference gene primers provided the estimates of nucleated cell counts. Method: immunoSEQ multiplex PCR; TCRdb's copy keeps in-frame clones and lacks some. That table is the source of V, J and clone size, and D and trimming were worked out from the DNA. This sample carries 350,000 to 400,000 clones, more than 75% of them seen once, and the ten largest clones take 0.95% to 1%. The sample taken for sequencing was PBMCs or T cells enriched from blood (not recorded which). The source of this sequence is a woman aged 25 to 45 with acute COVID-19.

This CDR3 reads CASSYSGGVYNSPLHF. The CDR3 coding sequence is TGTGCCAGCAGTTATTCAGGGGGGGTCTATAATTCACCCCTCCACTTT. The rearrangement joins TRBV6-9 to TRBJ1-6; D perhaps matches TRBD1 (6 bases). The CDR3 is 16 residues long. V was clipped by 0 bases and J by 3 bases, with 9 bases between them. CDR1 and CDR2 from the germline V gene are MNHGY and SVAAGI.